This TCR beta chain was found in a study of human T cells and chemical hapten exposure. Unique molecular identifiers were attached to individual cDNA molecules during library preparation. Via MiXCR, TCRdb re-called the RACE reads, giving one row per CDR3 protein. The sample holds some 90,000 distinct CDR3 sequences; approximately 8.2% are singletons and the top ten take 2.9%. This clonotype occurred a few times. V was cut by 5 bases and J by 3 bases, with 20 bases left in between. CDR1 is MNHEY and CDR2 is SMNVEV in the germline V gene (reference sequence). The CDR3 runs to 16 residues. Time point: healthy volunteer bleed at 2 weeks. From whole blood left unfractionated, total RNA was extracted.

This receptor was identified in a female donor in good health. Some clones in this sample may be carry-over from other donors' samples. The source material was whole blood. V and J are TRBV27 and TRBJ2-7; no reliable D call. The CDR3 loop is CASSPEANLRYYEQYF. The CDR3 bases are TGTGCCAGCAGTCCCGAGGCCAATCTTCGATACTACGAGCAGTACTTC.